Sequencing of this T cell receptor beta chain was carried out in a study of tissue T cells after allogeneic stem cell transplantation. Median post-mortem interval was around 9.3 hours for GI, liver, skin and lymphoid tissues. This clone occurred a few times. As yet, its antigen is unknown. The length of the CDR3 is 14 residues. Per germline, CDR1 MNHEY and CDR2 SVGEGT. V dropped 6 bases and J dropped 1; count of bases not matched to a gene: 3. Study-wide findings and caveats: Motif-based clustering found tissue-specific repertoire signatures shared across patients, though few clones were shared. TCR repertoires tracked anatomic similarity, regardless of disease or transplant status.

Sequenced by immunoSEQ multiplex PCR; TCRdb stores in-frame clones only, minus some. The data contain 9,500 to 15,000 clones, about 73% of them seen just once; the ten biggest clones take up around an eighth. The source of this sequence is a woman aged 18-55 years with breast cancer. V usage is TRBV6-2 or TRBV6-3 and J usage is TRBJ2-5; TRBD2 agrees at 9 bases. This specimen consisted of tissue from the right colon, obtained at autopsy. CDR3 DNA: TGTGCCAGCAGCAGACTAGCGGTCCAAGAGACCCAGTACTTC. This gives the protein CASSRLAVQETQYF.